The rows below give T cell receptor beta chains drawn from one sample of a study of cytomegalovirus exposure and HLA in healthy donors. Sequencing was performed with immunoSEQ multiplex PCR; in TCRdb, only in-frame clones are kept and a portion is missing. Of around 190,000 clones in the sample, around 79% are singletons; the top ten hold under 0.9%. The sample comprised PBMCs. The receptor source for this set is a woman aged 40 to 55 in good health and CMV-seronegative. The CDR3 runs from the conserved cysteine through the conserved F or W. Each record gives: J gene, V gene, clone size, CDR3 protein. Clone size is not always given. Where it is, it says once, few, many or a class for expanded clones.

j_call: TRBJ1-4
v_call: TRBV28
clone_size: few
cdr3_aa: CASSSTDREKLFF

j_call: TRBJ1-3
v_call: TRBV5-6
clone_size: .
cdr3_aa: CASSFTGPSGNTIYF

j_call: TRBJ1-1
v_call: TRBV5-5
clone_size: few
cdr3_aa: CASSWTGRKNTEAFF

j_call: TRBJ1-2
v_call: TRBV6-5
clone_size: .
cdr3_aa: CASRAGLTTNYGYTF

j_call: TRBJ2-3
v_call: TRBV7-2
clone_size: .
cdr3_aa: CASSLRTGKTDTQYF

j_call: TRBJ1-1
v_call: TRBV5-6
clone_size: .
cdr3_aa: CASSSFPGGNTEAFF

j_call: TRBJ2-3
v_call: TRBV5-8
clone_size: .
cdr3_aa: CASSLRQRTGFPDTQYF

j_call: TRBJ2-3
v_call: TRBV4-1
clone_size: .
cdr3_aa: CASSHLAGGGDTQYF

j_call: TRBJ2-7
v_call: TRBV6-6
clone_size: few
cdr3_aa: CASRRIGYEQYF

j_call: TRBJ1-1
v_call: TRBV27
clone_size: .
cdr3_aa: CASSLFSEHTEAFF

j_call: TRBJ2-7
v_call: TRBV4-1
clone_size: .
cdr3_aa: CASSQGAGQLYEQYF

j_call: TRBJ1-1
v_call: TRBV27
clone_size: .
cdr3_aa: CASRPGQMNTEAFF

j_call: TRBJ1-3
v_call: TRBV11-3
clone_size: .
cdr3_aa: CASREAGAGNTIYF

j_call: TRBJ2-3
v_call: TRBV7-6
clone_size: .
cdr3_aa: CASSLAGTGGVDTQYF

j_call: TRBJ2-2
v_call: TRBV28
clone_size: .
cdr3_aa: CASSLSGGYTGELFF

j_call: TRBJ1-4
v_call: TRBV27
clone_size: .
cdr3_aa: CASSLQGRGEKLFF

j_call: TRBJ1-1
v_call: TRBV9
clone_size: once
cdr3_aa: CASSFLARQGTEAFF

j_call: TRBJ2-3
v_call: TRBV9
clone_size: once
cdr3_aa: CASSTRTGPTDTQYF

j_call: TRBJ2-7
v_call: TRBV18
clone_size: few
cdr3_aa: CASSSGRSSGEQYF

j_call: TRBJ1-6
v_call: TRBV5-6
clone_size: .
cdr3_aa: CASSFDGQGFSPLHF

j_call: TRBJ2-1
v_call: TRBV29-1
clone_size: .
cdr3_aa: CSGGVSSYNEQFF

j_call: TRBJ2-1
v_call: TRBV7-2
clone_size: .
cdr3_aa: CASSLVSGRGGLNEQFF

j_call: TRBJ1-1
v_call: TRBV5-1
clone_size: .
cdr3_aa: CASSLGQSNTEAFF

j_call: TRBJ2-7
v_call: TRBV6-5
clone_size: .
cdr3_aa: CASSYSEAGGGSEQYF

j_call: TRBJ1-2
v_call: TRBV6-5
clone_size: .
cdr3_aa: CASSPGTGVSYGYTF

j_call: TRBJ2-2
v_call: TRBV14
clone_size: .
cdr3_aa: CASSQLRGRQRGTGELFF

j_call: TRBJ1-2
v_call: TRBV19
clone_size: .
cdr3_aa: CASSIDREINYGYTF

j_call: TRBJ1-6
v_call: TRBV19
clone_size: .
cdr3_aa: CASSSTGPSLHF

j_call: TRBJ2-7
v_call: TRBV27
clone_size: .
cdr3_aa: CASSLSYRGEQYF

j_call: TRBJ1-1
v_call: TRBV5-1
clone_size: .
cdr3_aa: CASSVRDTEAFF

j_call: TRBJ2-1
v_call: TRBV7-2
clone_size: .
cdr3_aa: CASSLALAGYNEQFF

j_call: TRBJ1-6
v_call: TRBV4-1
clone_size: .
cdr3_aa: CASSQDRGRSSYNSPLHF

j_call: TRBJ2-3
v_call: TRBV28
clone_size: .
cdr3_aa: CASSFGGQGADTQYF

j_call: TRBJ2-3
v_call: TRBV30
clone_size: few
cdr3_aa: CAWGRRGTDTQYF

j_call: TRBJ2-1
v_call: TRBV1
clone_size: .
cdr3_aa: CTSSQGTSFNEQFF

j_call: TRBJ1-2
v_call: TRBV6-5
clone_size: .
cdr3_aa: CASRRGGTGYGYTF

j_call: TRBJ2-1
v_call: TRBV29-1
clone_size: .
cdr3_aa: CSGSLAAYNEQFF

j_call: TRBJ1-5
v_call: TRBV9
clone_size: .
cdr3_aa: CASSVGQGGQPQHF

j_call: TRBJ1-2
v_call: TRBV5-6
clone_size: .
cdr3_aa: CASSLTGRSYGYTF

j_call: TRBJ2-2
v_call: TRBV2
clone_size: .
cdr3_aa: CASSLKDRGNTGELFF

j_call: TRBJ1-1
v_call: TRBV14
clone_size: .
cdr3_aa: CASSPGLFMNTEAFF

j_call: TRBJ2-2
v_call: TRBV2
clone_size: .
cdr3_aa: CASKSGVRGELFF

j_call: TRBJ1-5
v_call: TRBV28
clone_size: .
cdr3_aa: CASSSALRGNQPQHF

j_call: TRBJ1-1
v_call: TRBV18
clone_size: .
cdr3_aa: CASSPSGGSNTEAFF

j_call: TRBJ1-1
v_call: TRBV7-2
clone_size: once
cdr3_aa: CASSLGLGRADDEAFF

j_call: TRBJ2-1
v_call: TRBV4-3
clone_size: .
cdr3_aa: CASSSGTTIEQFF

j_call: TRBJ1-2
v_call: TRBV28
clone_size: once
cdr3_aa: CASSSYGYTF

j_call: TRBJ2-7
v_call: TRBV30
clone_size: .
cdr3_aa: CAWGSGVGYEQYF

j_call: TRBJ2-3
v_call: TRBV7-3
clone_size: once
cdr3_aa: CASSKLSGSGGTDTQYF

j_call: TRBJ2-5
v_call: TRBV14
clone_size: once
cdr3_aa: CASSRGRRGTQYF

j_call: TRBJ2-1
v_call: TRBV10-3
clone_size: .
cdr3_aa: CAISPGPQRDNEQFF